These 17 T cell receptor beta chains came from one sample sequenced in a study of blood T cell repertoires in COVID-19. This table comes from immunoSEQ multiplex PCR, and its TCRdb copy is limited to in-frame clones, with some not included. Of roughly 170,000 clones in the sample, around nine tenths were seen once. Specimen: peripheral blood. These receptors all come from a woman aged 18-30 years who had recovered from COVID-19.

CDR3 coding DNA: TGTGCCAGCAGCTTCTCAGACACCGGGGAGCTGTTTTTT. It yields the protein CASSFSDTGELFF. The V and J genes are TRBV7-9 and TRBJ2-2; D gene ambiguous. V gave up 3 bases and J gave up 3 bases, with 5 bases separating them. Germline V gene sequence: CDR1 SEHNR, CDR2 FQNEAQ (reference sequence). CDR3 length: 13 residues.

J is TRBJ1-1 and V is TRBV19; unclear D gene. This CDR3 contains 13 residues. CDR1 is LNHDA and CDR2 is SQIVND in the germline V gene (reference sequence). Trimming took 6 bases from V and 5 from J, leaving 13 bases between them. Here the CDR3 reads CASRVSGGTEAFF. The CDR3 DNA is TGTGCCAGTAGGGTCTCCGGAGGGACTGAAGCTTTCTTT.

This chain connects TRBV19 to TRBJ1-1; D perhaps matches TRBD1 (6 bases). The V and J ends lost 6 bases and 1 base respectively, with 15 bases between them. CDR3 length: 15 amino acids. CDR1 and CDR2 (germline): LNHDA, SQIVND (reference sequence). In DNA form, the CDR3 reads TGTGCCAGTAGACGGCAGGGGTGGGGGAACACTGAAGCTTTCTTT. Translating it yields CASRRQGWGNTEAFF.

The chain combines TRBV9 with TRBJ2-3, with no clear D. CDR1 is SGDLS and CDR2 is YYNGEE in the germline V gene. The ends were cut back, 4 bases at V and 4 bases at J, with 19 bases in the middle. The CDR3 extends over 16 amino acids. The CDR3 sequence: CASSPPSGLKPDTQYF. Here the CDR3 DNA reads TGTGCCAGCAGCCCCCCCAGTGGGCTCAAGCCAGATACGCAGTATTTT.

The V and J genes are TRBV7-9 and TRBJ1-2; no firm D call. From germline, CDR1 is SEHNR and CDR2 FQNEAQ (reference sequence). V shed 10 bases and J shed 4 bases, with 16 bases lying between them. The CDR3 totals 13 residues. The CDR3 loop is CATSPGEGYGYTF. Written as DNA, the CDR3 is TGTGCCACCTCACCCGGGGAAGGCTATGGCTACACCTTC.

The table lists this clone with a count of one. V and J are TRBV27 and TRBJ1-1; tentative D call: TRBD1 (5 bases). The CDR3 length is 11 residues. Germline CDR1 and CDR2: MNHEY and SMNVEV (reference sequence). The V gene lost 8 bases and the J gene lost 4 bases, with 8 bases spanning the gap. CDR3 region: CASQGVTEAFF. The CDR3 DNA is TGTGCCAGCCAGGGTGTCACTGAAGCTTTCTTT.

The V call is TRBV6-2 or TRBV6-3, the J call TRBJ1-1, with D possibly being TRBD1 (5 bases). CDR3 length: 14 residues. The V end was cut by 0 bases, the J end by 3 bases, with 8 bases between. Germline CDR1 MNHEY, CDR2 SVGEGT. Here the CDR3 DNA reads TGTGCCAGCAGTTACTCGGGGCGGCACACTGAAGCTTTCTTT. Protein product: CASSYSGRHTEAFF.

The chain has TRBV19 and TRBJ1-4; 9 bases fit TRBD1. There are 16 residues in the CDR3. Trimming at V came to 4 bases and at J to 10 bases, leaving 13 bases not matched to a gene. Looked up from germline, CDR1 is LNHDA and CDR2 is SQIVND (reference sequence). The CDR3 region has the DNA TGTGCCAGTAGTACAACTCCGGGACAGGGTAATAGAAAACTGTTTTTT. Translation gives CASSTTPGQGNRKLFF.

The genes are TRBV4-3 and TRBJ2-5; no reliable D call. Deletions cut 0 bases from V and 1 base from J, with 12 bases between. The CDR3 length is 16 residues. Germline-derived CDR1 and CDR2 are LGHNA and YSLEER. The DNA of the CDR3 is TGCGCCAGCAGCCAAGATTGGGCCCCGAGCCAAGAGACCCAGTACTTC. It encodes CASSQDWAPSQETQYF.

The V call is TRBV24-1, the J call TRBJ1-5; 11 nucleotides line up with TRBD1. Germline loops: CDR1 KGHDR, CDR2 SFDVKD. This CDR3 has 19 residues. The J segment lost 4 bases and the V segment lost 5 bases, leaving 15 bases of the junction unmatched. In nucleotides, the CDR3 is TGTGCCACCAGTGGTGGGACAGGGGGAGCTACTTCCCTTAATCAGCCCCAGCATTTT. Translated, it gives CATSGGTGGATSLNQPQHF.

The chain couples TRBV30 to TRBJ1-1; D gene ambiguous. This CDR3 spans 14 amino acids. Trimming took 3 bases from V and 4 from J, leaving 15 bases between them. Germline lookup yields CDR1 GTSNPN and CDR2 SVGIG (reference sequence). The CDR3 sequence is CAWSSAGWGTEAFF. The CDR3 DNA reads TGTGCCTGGAGCTCCGCGGGATGGGGCACTGAAGCTTTCTTT.

The chain has TRBV28 and TRBJ1-2; D perhaps matches TRBD1 (6 bases). The germline V and J ends were trimmed by 7 bases and 5 bases, with 17 bases remaining between them. CDR1 and CDR2 (germline): MDHEN, SYDVKM. The CDR3 totals 14 residues. The CDR3 reads CASTLRGRGYGYTF. Written as DNA, the CDR3 is TGTGCCAGCACCTTAAGGGGTAGGGGGTATGGCTACACCTTC.

This chain connects TRBV28 to TRBJ2-3; D is possibly TRBD2 (6 bases). The CDR3 is made up of 16 amino acids. Germline CDR1 is MDHEN and CDR2 is SYDVKM. Trimming shortened V by 6 bases and J by 2 bases, and 18 bases separated the two germline ends. CDR3 loop: CASRFRRDSYTDTQYF. CDR3 bases: TGTGCCAGCAGGTTTCGGCGGGACTCATACACAGATACGCAGTATTTT.

The V call is TRBV5-6, the J call TRBJ2-7; 7 bases fit TRBD1. CDR1 is SGHDT, CDR2 YYEEEE, per germline. CDR3 length equals 14 residues. V lost 0 bases, J lost 4 bases, and 4 bases stayed unmatched. The chain's CDR3 is CASSLGQGPYEQYF. For the CDR3, the DNA is TGTGCCAGCAGCTTGGGACAGGGCCCATACGAGCAGTACTTC.

This clone was detected once. This chain uses TRBV7-8 with TRBJ2-3, with 8 bases fitting TRBD1. This CDR3 comprises 16 residues. Germline CDR1 reads SGHVS; CDR2 reads FQNEAQ. V was clipped by 4 bases and J by 2 bases; unmatched bases: 8. In DNA form, the CDR3 reads TGTGCCAGCAGCTCCCAGGGACAGGATTACACAGATACGCAGTATTTT. Protein sequence: CASSSQGQDYTDTQYF. Complete variable domain (other parts from reference TRBV7-8 and TRBJ2-3): GAGVSQSPRYKVAKRGQDVALRCDPISGHVSLFWYQQALGQGPEFLTYFQNEAQLDKSGLPSDRFFAERPEGSVSTLKIQRTQQEDSAVYLCASSSQGQDYTDTQYFGPGTRLTVL.

This chain connects TRBV7-8 to TRBJ1-1; a weak D match, TRBD1 (5 bases). V dropped 3 bases and J dropped 4 bases, with 9 bases sitting between them. The CDR3 runs 13 residues. Germline CDR1 reads SGHVS; CDR2 reads FQNEAQ. CDR3 loop: CASSLGGRTEAFF. In DNA form, the CDR3 reads TGTGCCAGCAGCTTGGGGGGACGCACTGAAGCTTTCTTT.

This clone was seen only a few times. The chain's CDR3 is CASSKDRQGDDNEQFF. The CDR3 DNA sequence: TGTGCCAGCAGCAAAGACAGACAGGGGGACGACAATGAGCAGTTCTTC. The rearrangement links TRBV21-1 to TRBJ2-1; the D call in the table, TRBD1, was not verified against the DNA. TRBV21-1 is described as a pseudogene. The CDR3 sequence is 16 residues long.